The 3 T cell receptor beta chains below come from one sample, sequenced in a study of cytomegalovirus exposure and HLA in healthy donors. Libraries were prepared by immunoSEQ multiplex PCR; TCRdb keeps only in-frame clonotypes and omits some of them. The profile shows a few hundred thousand clones, around 86% of them singletons. Sample: PBMCs. These receptors were taken from a woman aged 18-29 years in good health and CMV-seronegative.

The V gene is TRBV29-1, the J gene TRBJ1-1, with D unclear. Trimming pared 1 base from V and 3 bases from J, leaving 12 bases between. The CDR3 is made up of 14 amino acids. Germline loops: CDR1 SQVTM, CDR2 ANQGSEA. CDR3 region: CSVEGRFTDTEAFF. The CDR3 DNA follows: TGCAGCGTTGAAGGCAGGTTCACGGACACTGAAGCTTTCTTT.

The CDR3 is CASSPLGQGMYTEAFF. The CDR3 DNA reads as TGTGCCAGCTCACCATTAGGACAGGGTATGTACACTGAAGCTTTCTTT. This chain links TRBV18 with TRBJ1-1; 8 positions agree with TRBD1. The germline V gene encodes CDR1 KGHSH and CDR2 LQKENI. CDR3 size: 16 residues. The V and J ends lost 2 bases and 3 bases, in that order; junction bases with no gene match: 8. Full variable domain (outside the CDR3, taken from reference TRBV18 and TRBJ1-1): NAGVMQNPRHLVRRRGQEARLRCSPMKGHSHVYWYRQLPEEGLKFMVYLQKENIIDESGMPKERFSAEFPKEGPSILRIQQVVRGDSAAYFCASSPLGQGMYTEAFFGQGTRLTVV.

V gene TRBV18 combines with J gene TRBJ2-2; the D gene is possibly TRBD1 (6 bases). From germline, CDR1 is KGHSH and CDR2 LQKENI. V was clipped by 2 bases and J by 2 bases, with 12 bases between them. CDR3 length: 16 amino acids. CDR3 in amino acids: CASSPSSDRNTGELFF. CDR3 coding DNA: TGTGCCAGCTCACCATCTTCGGACAGAAACACCGGGGAGCTGTTTTTT.